Listed here are 9 T cell receptor beta chains from one sample, sequenced in a study of tumor-infiltrating lymphocytes in primary liver carcinoma. TCR beta cDNA was prepared out of 500 ng total RNA by means of a constant-region primer. Sequencing libraries for TCR beta derived from three nested multiplex PCR rounds that used slightly modified ARM-PCR. The opening two PCR rounds, ten to eleven cycles each, paired TRBV1-TRBV30 forward primers with a C-beta reverse primer. Each CDR3 protein gets one entry after TCRdb re-called the multiplex PCR reads with MiXCR. The data hold more than 100,000 distinct CDR3 sequences, with around 62% observed a single time. RNA and DNA were co-extracted from roughly 20-30 mg of unsorted bulk tissue. Input material: liver tumor tissue from sampling region 1. Noted subset: tumor region T1, superior pole. The origin of the receptors is a woman aged 55 to 70 with primary liver carcinoma and hepatitis B virus infection.

Concerning this clonotype: An end of the junction differs from the germline gene, which may be a read error. J is TRBJ1-1 and V is TRBV5-1, with D hard to call. The CDR3 has 18 residues. Germline CDR1 is SGHRS and CDR2 is YFSETQ. CDR3 region: CAGSLDYLAAAGNTEAFF. The CDR3 coding sequence is TGCGCCGGCAGCTTGGATTATTTGGCGGCCGCGGGGAACACTGAAGCTTTCTTT.

A note on this clonotype: One junction end does not reproduce the germline sequence, and a read error may be involved. V is TRBV6-6 and J is TRBJ2-2; a possible D gene is TRBD2 (6 bases). CDR1 is MNHNY and CDR2 is SVGAGI in the germline V gene (reference sequence). This CDR3 region has 15 residues. As DNA, the CDR3 is TGTGTCAGCCTCGGGTCCAGCGGGTTAACCGGGGAGCTGTCTTTT. It codes for CVSLGSSGLTGELSF.

The rearrangement links TRBV19 to TRBJ1-6; no definite D call. The V gene lost 4 bases and the J gene lost 6 bases, with 13 bases spanning the gap. CDR1 and CDR2 from the germline V gene are LNHDA and SQIVND (reference sequence). The CDR3 contains 15 residues. The CDR3 loop is CASSTQRTSNSPLHF. The CDR3 coding sequence is TGTGCCAGTAGTACTCAAAGGACGAGTAATTCACCCCTCCACTTT.

Regarding this clonotype: This may arise from a read error, as a much more abundant clone is one base away. The J gene is TRBJ1-1, the V gene TRBV29-1; D perhaps matches TRBD1 (6 bases). V lost 7 bases to trimming and J lost 5 bases, with 14 bases between them. Germline V gene data show CDR1 as SQVTM and CDR2 as ANQGSEA. This CDR3 region has 12 residues. The CDR3 bases are TGCAGCGCCCGGGGGGCGGTGACTGAAGCTTTCTTT. This encodes CSARGAVTEAFF.

By share of the sample, this clonotype is medium-sized. The chain carries TRBV11-3 and TRBJ1-1; D unclear. In germline, CDR1 is SGHNT, CDR2 YENEEA. V lost 4 bases, J lost 4 bases, and 10 bases lay in between. The CDR3 runs 13 residues. DNA of the CDR3: TGTGCCAGCAGCTACCCGCCAAGCACTGAAGCTTTCTTT. It codes for CASSYPPSTEAFF.

This clonotype was detected ten times or more. CDR3 region: CASSYSKRWEQYF. Here the CDR3 DNA reads TGTGCCAGCAGTTACTCTAAACGGTGGGAGCAGTACTTC. The J gene is TRBJ2-7, the V gene TRBV6-5; D is uncertain. There are 13 residues in the CDR3. In germline, CDR1 is MNHEY, CDR2 SVGAGI. V shed 0 bases and J shed 7 bases, with 10 bases lying between them.

For this clonotype: No conserved phenylalanine or tryptophan ends this CDR3, so it is likely a read error. The chain employs TRBV2 and TRBJ2-3; perhaps D is TRBD1 or TRBD2 (6 bases each). In germline, CDR1 is SNHLY, CDR2 FYNNEI. The CDR3 loop spans 12 amino acids. V was pared by 10 bases and J by 6 bases, with 14 bases between. The CDR3 protein is CATRGAVDTQYS. CDR3 DNA sequence: TGTGCCACAAGGGGGGCCGTGGATACGCAGTATTCT.

This clonotype occurred a few times. The V and J genes are TRBV10-2 and TRBJ1-1; TRBD1 matches at 9 bases. J gave up 1 base and V 6 bases, and 3 bases lay outside the gene matches. Germline-derived CDR1 and CDR2 are WSHSY and SAAADI. The CDR3 totals 14 residues. The CDR3 DNA reads as TGCGCCAGCAGGTTACAGGGGGCGAACACTGAAGCTTTCTTT. Its protein is CASRLQGANTEAFF.

In regard to this clonotype: A read error may be the cause here, since a much bigger clone is one base away. Lacking the conserved final phenylalanine or tryptophan, this CDR3 likely reflects a read error. The rearrangement uses TRBV29-1 and TRBJ2-2, with D perhaps TRBD1 (6 bases). CDR3 length: 14 amino acids. V was clipped by 7 bases and J by 0 bases, with 12 bases between them. The V gene's germline CDR1 is SQVTM and CDR2 ANQGSEA. CDR3 in DNA: TGCAGCGCCCTAGGACAGACGAACACCGGGGAGCTGTTTTCT. Encoded protein: CSALGQTNTGELFS.